This is a list of T cell receptor beta chains from one sample in a study of blood T cell repertoires in COVID-19. Sequenced by immunoSEQ multiplex PCR; TCRdb stores in-frame clones only, minus some. This sample carries tens of thousands of clones, 75% to 90% of them seen once, and the ten largest clones take approximately 12%. Sample: peripheral blood. The receptors here all came from a man between 65 and 80 years old with active or convalescent COVID-19. Both conserved end residues are part of each CDR3. A D gene is named only where the DNA matches it firmly. Clone sizes are given selectively: once, few, many, or a class where the clone is expanded.

13	NA	NA	TRBJ2-5	TRBV10-3	TGTGCCATCAAGGGAGGAGATCAAGAGACCCAGTACTTC	CAIKGGDQETQYF
16	NA	NA	TRBJ2-2	TRBV21-1	TGTGCCAGCAGCAGAGGACAGGGGGCTGAAACCGGGGAGCTGTTTTTT	CASSRGQGAETGELFF
17	TRBD1	once	TRBJ1-6	TRBV5-1	TGCGCCAGCAGCTTGGACTGGACAGGGGACGGTAATTCACCCCTCCACTTT	CASSLDWTGDGNSPLHF
13	TRBD2	once	TRBJ2-7	TRBV7-9	TGTGCCAGCCGAGCGGGGGGCCCCTACGAGCAGTACTTC	CASRAGGPYEQYF
14	NA	NA	TRBJ1-3	TRBV3-1/TRBV3-2	TGTGCCAGCAGCCAAGTGGGCATTGGAAACACCATATATTTT	CASSQVGIGNTIYF
15	TRBD1	NA	TRBJ2-7	TRBV9	TGTGCCAGCAGCCCCCGGACAGGTCGGGCCTACGAGCAGTACTTC	CASSPRTGRAYEQYF
15	TRBD1	NA	TRBJ2-2	TRBV11-3	TGTGCCAGCAGCTTCGAGGACAGGGGTTCCGGGGAGCTGTTTTTT	CASSFEDRGSGELFF
13	TRBD1	NA	TRBJ1-2	TRBV27	TGTGCCAGCAGTCAGGGGGTTTTTTATGGCTACACCTTC	CASSQGVFYGYTF
15	TRBD1	NA	TRBJ1-2	TRBV10-2	TGCGCCAGCAGTCCGACAGGGAAGGAAGCCTATGGCTACACCTTC	CASSPTGKEAYGYTF
15	NA	NA	TRBJ1-2	TRBV6-5	TGTGCCAGCAGTCCGCGTCGGGGGGCGGGTTATGGCTACACCTTC	CASSPRRGAGYGYTF
17	NA	NA	TRBJ1-1	TRBV18	TGTGCCAGCTCACCACTGGGGGTGGGGGACATGAACACTGAAGCTTTCTTT	CASSPLGVGDMNTEAFF
17	NA	NA	TRBJ1-1	TRBV7-2	TGTGCCAGCAGCCGTTTGGCAGGGCGTAAGAAGAAGACTGAAGCTTTCTTT	CASSRLAGRKKKTEAFF
16	NA	NA	TRBJ1-2	TRBV19	TGTGCCAGTACTCCAGCCTTGGCAGGGCGATCCTATGGCTACACCTTC	CASTPALAGRSYGYTF
16	NA	NA	TRBJ2-1	TRBV14	TGTGCCAGCAGCCAAGAGTTGTGGGGGGGCCTAGGTGAGCAGTTCTTC	CASSQELWGGLGEQFF
14	TRBD1	few	TRBJ1-1	TRBV5-6	TGTGCCAGCAGCCCCGGGCCAGGGGGTTGGGAGGCTTTCTTT	CASSPGPGGWEAFF
17	TRBD2	NA	TRBJ2-1	TRBV6-2/TRBV6-3	TGTGCCAGCAGTTACGGGAGAGCGGGGTTACGCTACAATGAGCAGTTCTTC	CASSYGRAGLRYNEQFF
15	TRBD1	once	TRBJ1-5	TRBV10-3	TGTGCCATCAGCGCAGGACAGGACGGCAATCAGCCCCAGCATTTT	CAISAGQDGNQPQHF
17	NA	NA	TRBJ2-5	TRBV15	TGTGCCACCAGCAGATTGTCCGTCGCGGGTTTACAAGAGACCCAGTACTTC	CATSRLSVAGLQETQYF
16	TRBD1	NA	TRBJ2-7	TRBV5-1	TGCGCCAGCAGCCCGGCCCCCGGGACAGGGTCCTACGAGCAGTACTTC	CASSPAPGTGSYEQYF
17	NA	NA	TRBJ1-2	TRBV28	TGTGCCAGCAGTTCCTACAGACAGGAGGAGACTAACTATGGCTACACCTTC	CASSSYRQEETNYGYTF
15	TRBD2	NA	TRBJ2-4	TRBV24-1	TGTGCCACCAGTGATGCGGGGGGTATGCAAAACATTCAGTACTTC	CATSDAGGMQNIQYF
14	NA	NA	TRBJ2-7	TRBV7-9	TGTGCCAGCAGCCCCTGGCAGCCCGGGGGCGAGCAGTACTTC	CASSPWQPGGEQYF
15	NA	NA	TRBJ1-1	TRBV10-3	TGTGCCATCAGCTTAGCCGGAGCCTCAAACGGGGAAGCTTTCTTT	CAISLAGASNGEAFF
12	NA	NA	TRBJ1-2	TRBV2	TGTGCCAGCAGTGAGGGTCGTGCTGCGGGGACCTTC	CASSEGRAAGTF
13	NA	NA	TRBJ1-2	TRBV18	TGTGCCAGCTCACCACCGGGCAACTATGGCTACACCTTC	CASSPPGNYGYTF
17	NA	few	TRBJ1-4	TRBV21-1	TGTGCCAGCAGCCTGACAGGGGACAGAGAAACTAATGAAAAACTGTTTTTT	CASSLTGDRETNEKLFF
15	TRBD1	once	TRBJ1-4	TRBV2	TGTGCCAGCAGGGGACAGGCGGCAACTAATGAAAAACTGTTTTTT	CASRGQAATNEKLFF
15	NA	NA	TRBJ1-1	TRBV7-2	TGTGCCAGCAGCTTAGGGACTCGGAAGAACACTGAAGCTTTCTTT	CASSLGTRKNTEAFF
15	TRBD1	NA	TRBJ2-1	TRBV5-1	TGCGCCAGCAGCTTGACAGGGGGCGTTCTCTATGAGCAGTTCTTC	CASSLTGGVLYEQFF
14	NA	NA	TRBJ1-2	TRBV28	TGTGCCAGCAGTTTAGAGGGGGCTAACTATGGCTACACCTTC	CASSLEGANYGYTF
12	NA	NA	TRBJ2-1	TRBV5-8	TGTGCCAGCAGCCCTAGGAGGGATGAGCAGTTCTTC	CASSPRRDEQFF
11	TRBD1	once	TRBJ1-4	TRBV20-1	TGCAGTGCTAGAGGGGGACAGAGACTGTTTTTT	CSARGGQRLFF
13	NA	many	TRBJ1-1	TRBV18	TGTGCCAGCTCACCACCGGGACACTTCGTAGCTTTCTTT	CASSPPGHFVAFF
13	TRBD1	NA	TRBJ1-2	TRBV7-3	TGTGCCAGCAGCCGAGGACAGGGGGAGGGCTACACCTTC	CASSRGQGEGYTF
15	TRBD2	NA	TRBJ2-7	TRBV6-5	TGTGCCAGCACCTTTTGGACTAGCGACTCCTACGAGCAGTACTTC	CASTFWTSDSYEQYF
13	TRBD1	NA	TRBJ1-2	TRBV3-1/TRBV3-2	TGTGCCAGCAGCCGGGGACAGAACTATGGCTACACCTTC	CASSRGQNYGYTF
16	TRBD1	NA	TRBJ1-2	TRBV5-1	TGCGCCAGCAGCTCAGGGACAGCCGAAGGTTCCTATGGCTACACCTTC	CASSSGTAEGSYGYTF
11	TRBD2	few	TRBJ2-7	TRBV29-1	TGCAGCGCTAGCGGGGGGTACGAGCAGTACTTC	CSASGGYEQYF
16	NA	NA	TRBJ2-1	TRBV5-1	TGCGCCAGCAGCTTGGTGGCGCGGGAATCCTACAATGAGCAGTTCTTC	CASSLVARESYNEQFF
16	TRBD1	once	TRBJ1-1	TRBV5-4	TGTGCCAGCACGGGCACCGGGACAGGGATTATGACTGAAGCTTTCTTT	CASTGTGTGIMTEAFF
11	NA	NA	TRBJ2-4	TRBV9	TGTGCCAGCAGCTCCCAGGGCATTCAGTACTTC	CASSSQGIQYF
14	NA	once	TRBJ1-1	TRBV18	TGTGCCAGCTCACCATTCCCCGACAGCACTGAAGCTTTCTTT	CASSPFPDSTEAFF
13	NA	NA	TRBJ2-5	TRBV7-2	TGTGCCAGCAGCTATTCCAGACTGGAGACCCAGTACTTC	CASSYSRLETQYF
15	NA	NA	TRBJ1-3	TRBV2	TGTGCCAGCAAACTCGGACAGTTCTCTGGAAACACCATATATTTT	CASKLGQFSGNTIYF
13	NA	NA	TRBJ2-1	TRBV10-1	TGCGCCAGCGTGGGGGACTTTAGTGCTGAGCAGTTCTTC	CASVGDFSAEQFF